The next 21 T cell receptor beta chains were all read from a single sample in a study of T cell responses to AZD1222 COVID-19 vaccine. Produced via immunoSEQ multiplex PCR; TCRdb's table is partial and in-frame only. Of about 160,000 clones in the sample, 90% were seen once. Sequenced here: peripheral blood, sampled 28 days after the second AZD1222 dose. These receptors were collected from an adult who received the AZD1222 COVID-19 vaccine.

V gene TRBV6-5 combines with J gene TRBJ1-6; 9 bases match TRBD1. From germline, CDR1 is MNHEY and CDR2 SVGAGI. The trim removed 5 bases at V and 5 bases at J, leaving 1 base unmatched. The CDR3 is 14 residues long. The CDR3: CASSRQGDNSPLHF. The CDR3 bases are TGTGCCAGCAGTAGACAGGGGGATAATTCACCCCTCCACTTT.

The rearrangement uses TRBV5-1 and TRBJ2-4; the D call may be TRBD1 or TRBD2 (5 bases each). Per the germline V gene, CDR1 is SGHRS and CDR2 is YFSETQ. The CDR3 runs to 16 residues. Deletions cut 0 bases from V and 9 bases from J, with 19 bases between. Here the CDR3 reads CASSLGVGPRGVIQYF. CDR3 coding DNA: TGCGCCAGCAGCTTGGGAGTGGGCCCGCGAGGGGTCATTCAGTACTTC.

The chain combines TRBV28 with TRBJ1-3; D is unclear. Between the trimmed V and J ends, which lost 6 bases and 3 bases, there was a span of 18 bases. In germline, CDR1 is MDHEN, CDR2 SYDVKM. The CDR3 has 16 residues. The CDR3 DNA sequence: TGTGCCAGCAGCCCCTGGGCAGGAGAGCTTGGAAACACCATATATTTT. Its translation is CASSPWAGELGNTIYF.

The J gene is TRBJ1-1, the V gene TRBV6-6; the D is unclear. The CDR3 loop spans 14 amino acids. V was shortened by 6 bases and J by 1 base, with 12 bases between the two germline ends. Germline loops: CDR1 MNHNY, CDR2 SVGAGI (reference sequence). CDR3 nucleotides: TGTGCCAGCAGGGCCGCGGGTAGGAACACTGAAGCTTTCTTT. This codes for CASRAAGRNTEAFF.

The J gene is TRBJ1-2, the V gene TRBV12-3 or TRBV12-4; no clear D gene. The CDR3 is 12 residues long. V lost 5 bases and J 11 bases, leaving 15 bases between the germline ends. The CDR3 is CASSPGSPGYTF. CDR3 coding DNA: TGTGCCAGCAGTCCCGGCAGTCCCGGGTACACCTTC.

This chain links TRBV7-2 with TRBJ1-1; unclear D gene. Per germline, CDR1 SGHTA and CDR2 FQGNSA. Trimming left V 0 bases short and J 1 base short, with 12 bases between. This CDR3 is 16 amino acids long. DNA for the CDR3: TGTGCCAGCAGCTTAGCGGCGGCAGGCAGGAACACTGAAGCTTTCTTT. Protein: CASSLAAAGRNTEAFF.

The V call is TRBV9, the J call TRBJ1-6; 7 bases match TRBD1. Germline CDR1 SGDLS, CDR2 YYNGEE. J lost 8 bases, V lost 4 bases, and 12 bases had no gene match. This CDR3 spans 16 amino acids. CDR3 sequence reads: CASSPNPGGLDSPLHF. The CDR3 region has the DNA TGTGCCAGCAGCCCCAACCCAGGGGGGCTCGATTCACCCCTCCACTTT.

The CDR3 sequence is CASSAQDRVANYGYTF. The DNA of the CDR3 is TGTGCCAGCAGTGCCCAAGACAGGGTAGCTAACTATGGCTACACCTTC. The chain joins TRBV6-1 to TRBJ1-2; 7 nucleotides line up with TRBD1. V trimming: 4 bases; J trimming: 0 bases; junction bases outside the gene matches: 8. Germline CDR1 MNHNS, CDR2 SASEGT. CDR3 length equals 16 residues.

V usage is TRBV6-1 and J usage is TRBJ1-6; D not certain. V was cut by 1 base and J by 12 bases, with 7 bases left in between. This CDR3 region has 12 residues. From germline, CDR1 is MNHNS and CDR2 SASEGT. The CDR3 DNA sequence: TGTGCCAGCAGTGAAGATCGGTTACCCCTCCACTTT. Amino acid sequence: CASSEDRLPLHF.

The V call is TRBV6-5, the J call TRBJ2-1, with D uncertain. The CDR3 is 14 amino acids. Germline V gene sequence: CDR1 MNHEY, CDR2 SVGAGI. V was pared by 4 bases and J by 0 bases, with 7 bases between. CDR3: CASSLRSSYNEQFF. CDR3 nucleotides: TGTGCCAGCAGTTTACGTAGCTCCTACAATGAGCAGTTCTTC.

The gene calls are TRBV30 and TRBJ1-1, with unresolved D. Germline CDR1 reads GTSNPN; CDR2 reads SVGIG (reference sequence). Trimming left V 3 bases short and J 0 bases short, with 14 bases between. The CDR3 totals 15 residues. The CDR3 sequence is CAWRRGPGMNTEAFF. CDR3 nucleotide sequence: TGTGCCTGGAGAAGAGGACCGGGTATGAACACTGAAGCTTTCTTT. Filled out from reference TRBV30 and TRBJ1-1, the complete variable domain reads SQTIHQWPATLVQPVGSPLSLECTVEGTSNPNLYWYRQAAGRGLQLLFYSVGIGQISSEVPQNLSASRPQDRQFILSSKKLLLSDSGFYLCAWRRGPGMNTEAFFGQGTRLTVV.

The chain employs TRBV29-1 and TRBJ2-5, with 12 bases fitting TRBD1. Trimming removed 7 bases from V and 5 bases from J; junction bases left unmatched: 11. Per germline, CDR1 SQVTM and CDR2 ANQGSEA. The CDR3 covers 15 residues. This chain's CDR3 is CSARRGTGGGETQYF. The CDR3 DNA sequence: TGCAGCGCCCGGAGGGGGACAGGGGGCGGGGAGACCCAGTACTTC.

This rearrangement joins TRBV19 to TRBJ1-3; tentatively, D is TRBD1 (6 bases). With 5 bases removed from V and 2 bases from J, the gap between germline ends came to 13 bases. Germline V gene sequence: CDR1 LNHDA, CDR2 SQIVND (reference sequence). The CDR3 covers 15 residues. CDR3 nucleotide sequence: TGTGCCAGTAGTGGACAGATCCCCCCTGGAAACACCATATATTTT. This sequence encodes CASSGQIPPGNTIYF.

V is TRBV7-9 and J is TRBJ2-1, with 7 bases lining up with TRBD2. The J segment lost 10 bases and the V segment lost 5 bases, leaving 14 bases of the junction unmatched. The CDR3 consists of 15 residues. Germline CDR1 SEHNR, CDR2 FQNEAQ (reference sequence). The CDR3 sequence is CASSPGTTYNREQFF. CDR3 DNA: TGTGCCAGCAGCCCCGGGACTACCTACAATCGAGAGCAGTTCTTC.

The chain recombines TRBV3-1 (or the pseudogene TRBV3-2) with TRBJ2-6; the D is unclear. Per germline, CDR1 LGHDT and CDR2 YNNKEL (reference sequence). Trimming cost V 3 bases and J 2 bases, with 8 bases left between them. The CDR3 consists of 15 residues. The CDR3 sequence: CASSHVATGANVLTF. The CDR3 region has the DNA TGTGCCAGCAGCCACGTGGCTACTGGGGCCAACGTCCTGACTTTC.

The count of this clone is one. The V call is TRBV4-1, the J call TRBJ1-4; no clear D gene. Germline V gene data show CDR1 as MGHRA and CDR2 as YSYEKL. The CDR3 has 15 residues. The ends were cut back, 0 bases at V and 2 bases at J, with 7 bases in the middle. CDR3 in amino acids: CASSQESRTNEKLFF. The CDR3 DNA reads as TGCGCCAGCAGCCAAGAATCCAGGACTAATGAAAAACTGTTTTTT.

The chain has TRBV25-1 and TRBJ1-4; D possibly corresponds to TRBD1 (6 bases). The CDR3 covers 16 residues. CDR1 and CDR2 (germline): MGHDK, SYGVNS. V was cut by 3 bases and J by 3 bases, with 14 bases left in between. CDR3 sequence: CASSEAGAGANEKLFF. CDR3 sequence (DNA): TGTGCCAGCAGTGAGGCAGGGGCGGGTGCTAATGAAAAACTGTTTTTT.

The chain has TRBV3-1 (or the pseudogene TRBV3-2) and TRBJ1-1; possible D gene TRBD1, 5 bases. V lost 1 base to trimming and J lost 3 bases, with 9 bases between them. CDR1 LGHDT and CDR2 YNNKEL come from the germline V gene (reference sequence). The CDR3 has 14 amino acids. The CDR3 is CASSQAGGYTEAFF. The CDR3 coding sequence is TGTGCCAGCAGCCAAGCTGGGGGGTACACTGAAGCTTTCTTT.

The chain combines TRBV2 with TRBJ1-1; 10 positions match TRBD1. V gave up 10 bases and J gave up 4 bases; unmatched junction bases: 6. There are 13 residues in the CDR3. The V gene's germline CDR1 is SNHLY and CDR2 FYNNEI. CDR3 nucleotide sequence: TGTGCCACATACCGGGACAGGGGCACTGAAGCTTTCTTT. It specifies CATYRDRGTEAFF.

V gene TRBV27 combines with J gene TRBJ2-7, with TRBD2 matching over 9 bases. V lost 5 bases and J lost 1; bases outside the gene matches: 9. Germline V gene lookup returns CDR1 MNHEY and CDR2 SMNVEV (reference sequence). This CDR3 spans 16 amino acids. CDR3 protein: CASSVIAGDISYEQYF. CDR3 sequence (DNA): TGTGCCAGCAGTGTAATAGCGGGGGACATTTCCTACGAGCAGTACTTC.

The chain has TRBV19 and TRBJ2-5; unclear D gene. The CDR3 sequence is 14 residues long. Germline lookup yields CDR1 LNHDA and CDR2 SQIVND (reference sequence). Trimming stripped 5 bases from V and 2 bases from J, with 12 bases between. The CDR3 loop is CASSWWLFQETQYF. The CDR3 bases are TGTGCCAGTAGTTGGTGGCTGTTTCAAGAGACCCAGTACTTC.